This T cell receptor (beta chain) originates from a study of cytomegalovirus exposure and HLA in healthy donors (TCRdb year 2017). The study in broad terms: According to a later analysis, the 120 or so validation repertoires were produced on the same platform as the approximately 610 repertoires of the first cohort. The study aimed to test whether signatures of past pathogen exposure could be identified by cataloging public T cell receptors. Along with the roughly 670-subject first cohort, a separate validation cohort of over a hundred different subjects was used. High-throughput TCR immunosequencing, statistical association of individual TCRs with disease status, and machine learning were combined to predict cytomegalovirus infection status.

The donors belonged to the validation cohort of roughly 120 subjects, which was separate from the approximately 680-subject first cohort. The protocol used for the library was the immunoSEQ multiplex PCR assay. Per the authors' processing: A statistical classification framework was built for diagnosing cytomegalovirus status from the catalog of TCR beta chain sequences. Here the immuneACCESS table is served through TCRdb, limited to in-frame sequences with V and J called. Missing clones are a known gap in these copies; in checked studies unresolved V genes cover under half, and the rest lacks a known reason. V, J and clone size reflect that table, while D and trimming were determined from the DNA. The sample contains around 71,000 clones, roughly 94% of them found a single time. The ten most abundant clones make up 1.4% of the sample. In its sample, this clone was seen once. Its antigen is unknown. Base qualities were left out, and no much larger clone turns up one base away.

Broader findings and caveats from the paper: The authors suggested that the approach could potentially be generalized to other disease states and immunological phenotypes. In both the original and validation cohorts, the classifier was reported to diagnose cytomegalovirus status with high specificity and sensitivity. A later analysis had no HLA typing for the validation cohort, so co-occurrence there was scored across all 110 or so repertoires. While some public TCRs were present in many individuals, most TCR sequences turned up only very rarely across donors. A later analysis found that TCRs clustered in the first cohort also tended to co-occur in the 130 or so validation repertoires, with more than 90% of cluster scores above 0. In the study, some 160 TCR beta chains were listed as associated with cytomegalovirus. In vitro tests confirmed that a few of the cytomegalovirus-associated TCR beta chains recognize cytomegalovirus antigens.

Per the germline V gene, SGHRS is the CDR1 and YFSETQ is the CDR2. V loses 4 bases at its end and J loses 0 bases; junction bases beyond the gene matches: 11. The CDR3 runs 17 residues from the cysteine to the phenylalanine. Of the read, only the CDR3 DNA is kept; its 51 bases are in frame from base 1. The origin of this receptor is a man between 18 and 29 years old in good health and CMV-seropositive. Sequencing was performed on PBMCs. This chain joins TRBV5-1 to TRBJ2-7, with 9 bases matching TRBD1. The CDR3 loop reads CASSPGSGQGSSYEQYF. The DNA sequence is TGCGCCAGCAGCCCGGGATCTGGACAGGGGAGCTCCTACGAGCAGTACTTC.